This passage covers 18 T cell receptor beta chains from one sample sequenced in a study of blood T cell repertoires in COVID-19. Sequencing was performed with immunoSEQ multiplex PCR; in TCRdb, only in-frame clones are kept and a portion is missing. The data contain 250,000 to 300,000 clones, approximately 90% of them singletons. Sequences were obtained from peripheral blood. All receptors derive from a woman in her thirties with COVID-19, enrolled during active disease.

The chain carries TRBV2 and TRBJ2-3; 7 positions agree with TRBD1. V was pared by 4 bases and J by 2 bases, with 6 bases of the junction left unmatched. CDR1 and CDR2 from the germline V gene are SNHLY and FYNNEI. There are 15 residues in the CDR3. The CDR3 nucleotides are TGTGCCAGCAGTGTTGACAGGGCTTCCACAGATACGCAGTATTTT. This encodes CASSVDRASTDTQYF. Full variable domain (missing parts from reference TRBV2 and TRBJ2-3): EPEVTQTPSHQVTQMGQEVILRCVPISNHLYFYWYRQILGQKVEFLVSFYNNEISEKSEIFDDQFSVERPDGSNFTLKIRSTKLEDSAMYFCASSVDRASTDTQYFGPGTRLTVL.

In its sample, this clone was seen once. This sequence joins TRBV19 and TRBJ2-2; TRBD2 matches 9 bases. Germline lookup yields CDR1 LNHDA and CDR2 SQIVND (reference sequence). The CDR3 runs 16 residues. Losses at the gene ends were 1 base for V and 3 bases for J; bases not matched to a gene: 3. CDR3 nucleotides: TGTGCCAGTAGTATAGTAGCGGGAGTGCACACCGGGGAGCTGTTTTTT. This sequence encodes CASSIVAGVHTGELFF.

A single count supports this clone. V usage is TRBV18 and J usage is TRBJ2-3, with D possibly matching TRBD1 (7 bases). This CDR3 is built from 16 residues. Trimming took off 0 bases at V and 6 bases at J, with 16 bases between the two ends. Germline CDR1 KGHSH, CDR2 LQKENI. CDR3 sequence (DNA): TGTGCCAGCTCACCACCCGACAGGGAGGATTGGGATACGCAGTATTTT. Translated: CASSPPDREDWDTQYF. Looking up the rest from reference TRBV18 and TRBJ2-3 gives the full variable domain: NAGVMQNPRHLVRRRGQEARLRCSPMKGHSHVYWYRQLPEEGLKFMVYLQKENIIDESGMPKERFSAEFPKEGPSILRIQQVVRGDSAAYFCASSPPDREDWDTQYFGPGTRLTVL.

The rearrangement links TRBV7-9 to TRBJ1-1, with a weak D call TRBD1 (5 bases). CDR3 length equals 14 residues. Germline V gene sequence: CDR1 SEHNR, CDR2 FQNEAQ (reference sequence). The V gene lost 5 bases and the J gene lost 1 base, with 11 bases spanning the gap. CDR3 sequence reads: CASSIFRENTEAFF. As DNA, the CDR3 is TGTGCCAGCAGCATCTTCAGGGAGAACACTGAAGCTTTCTTT. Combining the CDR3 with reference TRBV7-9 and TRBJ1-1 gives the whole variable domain DTGVSQNPRHKITKRGQNVTFRCDPISEHNRLYWYRQTLGQGPEFLTYFQNEAQLEKSRLLSDRFSAERPKGSFSTLEIQRTEQGDSAMYLCASSIFRENTEAFFGQGTRLTVV.

CDR3 bases: TGTGCCAGCAGCTTAGCGATGGCGGGATCGTCCTACGAGCAGTACTTC. As protein: CASSLAMAGSSYEQYF. This chain uses TRBV7-6 with TRBJ2-7, with TRBD2 as a possible D gene (6 bases). The CDR3 contains 16 residues. Germline CDR1 and CDR2: SGHVS and FNYEAQ. V was shortened by 0 bases and J by 1 base, with 13 bases between the two germline ends.

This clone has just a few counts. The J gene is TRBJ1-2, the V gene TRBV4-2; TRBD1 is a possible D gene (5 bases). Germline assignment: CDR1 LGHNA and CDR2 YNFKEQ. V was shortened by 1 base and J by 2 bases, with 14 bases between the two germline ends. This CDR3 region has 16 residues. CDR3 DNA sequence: TGTGCCAGCAGCCAAGTGCACCCACCAGGGAACTATGGCTACACCTTC. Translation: CASSQVHPPGNYGYTF.

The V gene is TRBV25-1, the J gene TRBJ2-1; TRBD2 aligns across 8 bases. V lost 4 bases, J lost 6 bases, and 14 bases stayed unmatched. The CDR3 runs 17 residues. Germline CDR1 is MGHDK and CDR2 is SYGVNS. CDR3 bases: TGTGCCAGCAGTGGCTCGGGACTAGGGGTCATAGGCAATGAGCAGTTCTTC. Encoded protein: CASSGSGLGVIGNEQFF.

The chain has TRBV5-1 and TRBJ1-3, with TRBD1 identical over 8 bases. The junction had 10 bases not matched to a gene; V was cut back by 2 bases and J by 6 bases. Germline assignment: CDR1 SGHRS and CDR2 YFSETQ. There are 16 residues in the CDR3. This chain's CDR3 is CASSFVPLQGENTIYF. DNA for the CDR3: TGCGCCAGCAGCTTTGTTCCCCTACAGGGGGAAAACACCATATATTTT. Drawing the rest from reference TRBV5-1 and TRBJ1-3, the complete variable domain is KAGVTQTPRYLIKTRGQQVTLSCSPISGHRSVSWYQQTPGQGLQFLFEYFSETQRNKGNFPGRFSGRQFSNSRSEMNVSTLELGDSALYLCASSFVPLQGENTIYFGEGSWLTVV.

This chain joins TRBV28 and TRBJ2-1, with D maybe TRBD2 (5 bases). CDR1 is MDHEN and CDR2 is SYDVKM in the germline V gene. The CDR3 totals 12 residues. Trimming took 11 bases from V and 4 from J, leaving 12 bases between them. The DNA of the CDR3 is TGTGCCGCGGGCCTCATATACAATGAGCAGTTCTTC. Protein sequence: CAAGLIYNEQFF.

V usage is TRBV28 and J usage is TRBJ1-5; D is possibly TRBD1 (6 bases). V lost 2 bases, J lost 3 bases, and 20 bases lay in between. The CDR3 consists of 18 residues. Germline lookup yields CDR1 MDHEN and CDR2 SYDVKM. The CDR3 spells CASSLRGWTVRNNQPQHF. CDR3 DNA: TGTGCCAGCAGTTTACGCGGATGGACAGTTCGGAACAATCAGCCCCAGCATTTT.

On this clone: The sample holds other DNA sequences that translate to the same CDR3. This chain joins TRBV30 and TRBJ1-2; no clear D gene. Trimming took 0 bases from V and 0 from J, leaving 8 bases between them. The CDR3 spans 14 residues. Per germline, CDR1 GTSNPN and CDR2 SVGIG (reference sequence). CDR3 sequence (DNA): TGTGCCTGGAGTGTATCGGGGACTAACTATGGCTACACCTTC. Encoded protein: CAWSVSGTNYGYTF.

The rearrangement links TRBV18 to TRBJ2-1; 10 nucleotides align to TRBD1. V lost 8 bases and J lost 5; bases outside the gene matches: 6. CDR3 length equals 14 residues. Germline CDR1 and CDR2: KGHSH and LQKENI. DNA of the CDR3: TGTGCCAGCGCCCGGGACAGGGGTCACAATGAGCAGTTCTTC. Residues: CASARDRGHNEQFF. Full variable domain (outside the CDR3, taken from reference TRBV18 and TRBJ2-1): NAGVMQNPRHLVRRRGQEARLRCSPMKGHSHVYWYRQLPEEGLKFMVYLQKENIIDESGMPKERFSAEFPKEGPSILRIQQVVRGDSAAYFCASARDRGHNEQFFGPGTRLTVL.

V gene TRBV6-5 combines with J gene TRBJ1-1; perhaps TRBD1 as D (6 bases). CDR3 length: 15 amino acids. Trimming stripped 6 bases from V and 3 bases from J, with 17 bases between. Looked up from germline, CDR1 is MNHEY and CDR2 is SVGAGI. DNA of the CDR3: TGTGCCAGCAGGATGTCCCTGGGGGCTCACACTGAAGCTTTCTTT. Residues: CASRMSLGAHTEAFF.

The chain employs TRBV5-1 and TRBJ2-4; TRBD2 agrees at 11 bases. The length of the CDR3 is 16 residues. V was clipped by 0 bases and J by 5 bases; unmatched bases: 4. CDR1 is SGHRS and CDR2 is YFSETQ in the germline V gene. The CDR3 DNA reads TGCGCCAGCAGCTTGGTTACTAGCGGGAGCCAAAACATTCAGTACTTC. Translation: CASSLVTSGSQNIQYF.

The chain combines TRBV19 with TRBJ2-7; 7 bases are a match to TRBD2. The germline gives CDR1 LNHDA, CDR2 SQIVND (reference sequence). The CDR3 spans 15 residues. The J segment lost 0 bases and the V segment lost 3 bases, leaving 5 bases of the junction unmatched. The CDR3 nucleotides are TGTGCCAGTAGTATGGCCAGCGGGACCTCCTACGAGCAGTACTTC. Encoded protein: CASSMASGTSYEQYF.

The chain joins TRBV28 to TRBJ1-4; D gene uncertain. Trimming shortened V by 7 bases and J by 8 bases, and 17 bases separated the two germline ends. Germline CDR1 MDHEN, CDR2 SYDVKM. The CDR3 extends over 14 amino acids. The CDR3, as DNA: TGTGCCAGCACAAACCCCGGGTCCACCGAAAAACTGTTTTTT. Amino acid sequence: CASTNPGSTEKLFF.

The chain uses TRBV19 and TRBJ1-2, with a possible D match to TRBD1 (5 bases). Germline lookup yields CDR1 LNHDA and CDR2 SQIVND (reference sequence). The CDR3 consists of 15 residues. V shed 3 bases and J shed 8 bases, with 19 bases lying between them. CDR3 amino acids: CASSIMGGMSGGYTF. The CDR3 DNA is TGTGCCAGTAGTATTATGGGGGGAATGTCAGGCGGCTACACCTTC.

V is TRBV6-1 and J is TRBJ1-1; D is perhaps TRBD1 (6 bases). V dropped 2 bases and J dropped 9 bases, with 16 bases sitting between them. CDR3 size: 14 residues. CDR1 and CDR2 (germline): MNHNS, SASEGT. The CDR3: CASSEHLRGLKAFF. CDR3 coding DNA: TGTGCCAGCAGTGAACACCTAAGGGGGTTGAAAGCTTTCTTT.